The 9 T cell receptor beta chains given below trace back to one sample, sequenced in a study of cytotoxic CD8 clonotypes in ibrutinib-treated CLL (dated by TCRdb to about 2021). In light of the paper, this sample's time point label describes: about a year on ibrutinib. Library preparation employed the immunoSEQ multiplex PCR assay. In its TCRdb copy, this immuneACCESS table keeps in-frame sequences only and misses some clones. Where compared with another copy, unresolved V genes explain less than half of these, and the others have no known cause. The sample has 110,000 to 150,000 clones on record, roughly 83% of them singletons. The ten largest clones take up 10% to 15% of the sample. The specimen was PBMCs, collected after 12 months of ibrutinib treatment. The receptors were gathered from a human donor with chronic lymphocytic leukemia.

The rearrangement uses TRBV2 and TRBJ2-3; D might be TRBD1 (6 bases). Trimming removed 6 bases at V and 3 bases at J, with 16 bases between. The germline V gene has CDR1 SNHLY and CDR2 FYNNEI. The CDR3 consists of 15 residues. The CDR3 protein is CASSGVRGWTDTQYF. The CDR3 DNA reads TGTGCCAGCAGCGGCGTCAGGGGATGGACAGATACGCAGTATTTT.

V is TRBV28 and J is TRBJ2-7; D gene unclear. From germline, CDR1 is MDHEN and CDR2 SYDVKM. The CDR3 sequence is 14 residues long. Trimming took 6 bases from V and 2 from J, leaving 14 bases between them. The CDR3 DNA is TGTGCCAGCAGACTTATGGGAAGCGCCTACGAGCAGTACTTC. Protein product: CASRLMGSAYEQYF.

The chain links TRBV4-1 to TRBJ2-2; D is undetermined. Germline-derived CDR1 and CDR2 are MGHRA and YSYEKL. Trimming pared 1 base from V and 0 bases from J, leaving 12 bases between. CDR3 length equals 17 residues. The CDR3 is CASSQARMGPNTGELFF. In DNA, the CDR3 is TGCGCCAGCAGCCAAGCTAGGATGGGTCCGAACACCGGGGAGCTGTTTTTT.

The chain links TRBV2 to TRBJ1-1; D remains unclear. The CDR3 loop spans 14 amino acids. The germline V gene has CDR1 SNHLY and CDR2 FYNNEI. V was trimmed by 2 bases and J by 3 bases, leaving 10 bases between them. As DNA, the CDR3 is TGTGCCAGCAGTGAATATGCGGGGTACACTGAAGCTTTCTTT. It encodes CASSEYAGYTEAFF.

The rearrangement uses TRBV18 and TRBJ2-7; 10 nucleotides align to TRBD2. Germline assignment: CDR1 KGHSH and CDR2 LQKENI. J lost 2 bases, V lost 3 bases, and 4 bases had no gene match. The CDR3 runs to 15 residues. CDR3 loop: CASSPLAGGAYEQYF. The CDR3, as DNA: TGTGCCAGCTCACCGTTAGCGGGAGGCGCCTACGAGCAGTACTTC.

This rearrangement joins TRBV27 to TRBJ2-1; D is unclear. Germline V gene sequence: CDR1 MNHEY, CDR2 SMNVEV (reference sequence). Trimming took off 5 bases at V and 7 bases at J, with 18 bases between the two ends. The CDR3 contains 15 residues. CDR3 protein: CASSPTPGQGNEQFF. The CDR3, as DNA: TGTGCCAGCAGTCCGACCCCGGGCCAAGGGAATGAGCAGTTCTTC.

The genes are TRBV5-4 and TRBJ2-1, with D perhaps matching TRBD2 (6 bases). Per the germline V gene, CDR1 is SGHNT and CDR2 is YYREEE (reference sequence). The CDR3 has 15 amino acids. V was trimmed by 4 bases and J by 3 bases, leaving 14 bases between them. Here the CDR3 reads CASSPDRGNYNEQFF. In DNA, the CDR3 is TGTGCCAGCAGCCCAGATCGGGGGAACTACAATGAGCAGTTCTTC.

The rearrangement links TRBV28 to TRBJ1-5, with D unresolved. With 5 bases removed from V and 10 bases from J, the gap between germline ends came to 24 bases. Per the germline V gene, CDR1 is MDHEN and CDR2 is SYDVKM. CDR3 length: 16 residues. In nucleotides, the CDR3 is TGTGCCAGCAGTCCCTGGACTGTGCGAATCAAATATCCCCAGCATTTT. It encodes CASSPWTVRIKYPQHF.

The CDR3 here is CASSVDRQETQYF. The CDR3 region has the DNA TGTGCCAGCAGCGTTGATAGACAAGAGACCCAGTACTTC. The V and J genes are TRBV9 and TRBJ2-5; D remains ambiguous. This CDR3 is built from 13 residues. The germline CDR1 and CDR2 sequences are SGDLS and YYNGEE. Between the trimmed V and J ends, which lost 2 bases and 2 bases, there was a span of 7 bases.